This entry lists 15 T cell receptor beta chains sequenced from one sample in a study of blood T cells in healthy people across ages (dated by TCRdb to about 2015). Preparation of the library involved 5' RACE. The sample was run on an Illumina HiSeq 2500. A second 7 to 11 cycle PCR used a sample-barcoded 5' primer and a J-beta primer mix. TCRdb reprocessing: public reads trimmed at Q25 with fastp, clones called with MiXCR, in-frame beta chains kept. When rows share a CDR3 protein, they turn into one entry using the most common DNA and genes. Here the sample has roughly 410,000 distinct CDR3 sequences; approximately 51% occur a single time. The ten largest clones capture around 50% of the sample. The sequenced sample was blood. All receptors come from a man between 60 and 75 years old in good health.

This clonotype was observed a handful of times. The V gene is TRBV12-3 or TRBV12-4, the J gene TRBJ2-1; 7 positions match TRBD1. CDR3 length: 14 amino acids. Trimming removed 4 bases from V and 5 bases from J; junction bases left unmatched: 5. The CDR3 DNA sequence: TGTGCCAGCAGTTCAAACAGGGGTCACAATGAGCAGTTCTTC. Translating gives CASSSNRGHNEQFF.

A note on this clonotype: This may arise from a read error, as a much more abundant clone is one base away. The chain is built from TRBV5-6 and TRBJ2-1, with D uncertain. Looked up from germline, CDR1 is SGHDT and CDR2 is YYEEEE. The CDR3 has 17 residues. Trimming removed 4 bases from V and 2 bases from J, with 19 bases in between. CDR3 protein: CASSNSRAPKTYNEQFF. The CDR3 coding sequence is TGTGCCAGCAGCAACTCTAGGGCCCCCAAAACCTACAATGAGCAGTTCTTC.

Only a few counts were recorded for this clonotype. This sequence joins TRBV18 and TRBJ2-5; possibly TRBD2 for D (6 bases). The length of the CDR3 is 15 residues. Trimming cost V 3 bases and J 2 bases, with 13 bases left between them. The V gene's germline CDR1 is KGHSH and CDR2 LQKENI. For the CDR3, the DNA is TGTGCCAGCTCACCGGCCGGGAGCCCACAAGAGACCCAGTACTTC. This translates into CASSPAGSPQETQYF.

The chain couples TRBV4-3 to TRBJ1-6; D call uncertain. The CDR3 extends over 16 amino acids. V was clipped by 4 bases and J by 0 bases, with 10 bases between them. Germline loops: CDR1 LGHNA, CDR2 YSLEER. This CDR3 is CASSPHRGSYNSPLHF. For the CDR3, the DNA is TGCGCCAGCAGCCCCCATCGAGGCTCCTATAATTCACCCCTCCACTTT.

The V call is TRBV2, the J call TRBJ1-2; 8 bases match TRBD1. Germline V gene sequence: CDR1 SNHLY, CDR2 FYNNEI. This CDR3 region has 16 residues. V lost 4 bases to trimming and J lost 3 bases; unmatched junction nucleotides: 10. The CDR3 coding sequence is TGTGCCAGCAGTGCGGACAGGGCGAGGCGGTACTATGGCTACACCTTC. It is translated as CASSADRARRYYGYTF. The full variable domain, its missing parts supplied by reference TRBV2 and TRBJ1-2, is EPEVTQTPSHQVTQMGQEVILRCVPISNHLYFYWYRQILGQKVEFLVSFYNNEISEKSEIFDDQFSVERPDGSNFTLKIRSTKLEDSAMYFCASSADRARRYYGYTFGSGTRLTVV.

This chain connects TRBV5-1 to TRBJ2-7; D is possibly TRBD1 or TRBD2 (7 bases each). V gave up 7 bases and J gave up 3 bases, with 23 bases separating them. This CDR3 has 16 residues. Germline assignment: CDR1 SGHRS and CDR2 YFSETQ. CDR3 bases: TGCGCCAGCGCTAACCAGGGGGGGATCAGTAGCTACGAGCAGTACTTC. Protein product: CASANQGGISSYEQYF.

The rearrangement uses TRBV28 and TRBJ2-7; unclear D gene. The CDR3 runs to 15 residues. Germline V gives CDR1 MDHEN, CDR2 SYDVKM. The V end was cut by 2 bases, the J end by 2 bases, with 13 bases between. In DNA, the CDR3 is TGTGCCAGCAGTTTAGAGGCAGGCCCACCCTACGAGCAGTACTTC. Translating it yields CASSLEAGPPYEQYF. Drawing the rest from reference TRBV28 and TRBJ2-7, the complete variable domain is DVKVTQSSRYLVKRTGEKVFLECVQDMDHENMFWYRQDPGLGLRLIYFSYDVKMKEKGDIPEGYSVSREKKERFSLILESASTNQTSMYLCASSLEAGPPYEQYFGPGTRLTVT.

The V and J genes are TRBV29-1 and TRBJ2-7, with a possible D match to TRBD1 (5 bases). The germline CDR1 and CDR2 sequences are SQVTM and ANQGSEA. Trimming took off 6 bases at V and 2 bases at J, with 14 bases between the two ends. This CDR3 has 13 residues. In nucleotides, the CDR3 is TGCAGCGTCACAGGTGCTACGACCTACGAGCAGTACTTC. This sequence encodes CSVTGATTYEQYF.

The rearrangement links TRBV6-1 to TRBJ2-3; D uncertain. Germline V lookup: CDR1 MNHNS, CDR2 SASEGT. The CDR3 consists of 13 residues. V gave up 5 bases and J gave up 5 bases, with 11 bases separating them. The CDR3, as DNA: TGTGCCAGCAGTAGATGGCTTGGAGATACGCAGTATTTT. Protein: CASSRWLGDTQYF.

The rearrangement links TRBV6-5 to TRBJ2-7; 11 bases are shared with TRBD1. The CDR3 covers 15 residues. Looked up from germline, CDR1 is MNHEY and CDR2 is SVGAGI. The V segment lost 5 bases and the J segment 3 bases; nucleotides outside the gene matches: 6. DNA of the CDR3: TGTGCCAGCAGTCCCGGGGGGACAGGGGGCTACGAGCAGTACTTC. Amino acid sequence: CASSPGGTGGYEQYF.

The chain carries TRBV11-2 and TRBJ2-5; D tentatively reads TRBD1 or TRBD2 (5 bases each). Deletions cut 5 bases from V and 7 bases from J, with 20 bases between. The CDR3 has 15 residues. Germline V gene sequence: CDR1 SGHAT, CDR2 FQNNGV. Here the CDR3 DNA reads TGTGCCAGCAGCCCCCCGACAGCCGGAGGCGGGACCCAGTACTTC. Translation: CASSPPTAGGGTQYF.

Remarks on this clonotype: This may come from a read error, since a much larger clone is one base off. The genes are TRBV15 and TRBJ2-3; 8 bases match TRBD2. Germline lookup yields CDR1 LNHNV and CDR2 YYDKDF (reference sequence). After removal of 1 base from V and 3 bases from J, the junction contained 3 bases not matched to a gene. This CDR3 spans 15 amino acids. The CDR3 sequence: CATSRGGGGTDTQYF. CDR3 nucleotide sequence: TGTGCCACCAGCAGAGGAGGCGGGGGGACAGATACGCAGTATTTT.

The chain uses TRBV6-2 or TRBV6-3 and TRBJ2-3, with 9 bases identical to TRBD2. With V trimmed by 5 bases and J by 7 bases, 13 bases remained unmatched. Germline CDR1 reads MNHEY; CDR2 reads SVGEGT. The CDR3 covers 16 residues. CDR3 sequence (DNA): TGTGCCAGCAGTCCCCCGGGGGGTAGCGGGGGAAATACGCAGTATTTT. It encodes CASSPPGGSGGNTQYF.

The rearrangement joins TRBV7-2 to TRBJ2-1, with 8 bases aligning to TRBD1. Losses at the gene ends were 5 bases for V and 7 bases for J; bases not matched to a gene: 13. The CDR3 has 16 amino acids. Germline V CDR1 and CDR2: SGHTA, FQGNSA. The CDR3 coding sequence is TGTGCCAGCAGCCTCCCCGCCGGGACAGGTAAAAATGAGCAGTTCTTC. This codes for CASSLPAGTGKNEQFF.

The chain has TRBV29-1 and TRBJ2-7, with D perhaps TRBD1 (6 bases). Trimming left V 1 base short and J 1 base short, with 11 bases between. CDR3 size: 14 residues. The germline V gene has CDR1 SQVTM and CDR2 ANQGSEA. CDR3 bases: TGCAGCGTTGAAGGCCCAGGGGTTTCCTACGAGCAGTACTTC. This codes for CSVEGPGVSYEQYF.